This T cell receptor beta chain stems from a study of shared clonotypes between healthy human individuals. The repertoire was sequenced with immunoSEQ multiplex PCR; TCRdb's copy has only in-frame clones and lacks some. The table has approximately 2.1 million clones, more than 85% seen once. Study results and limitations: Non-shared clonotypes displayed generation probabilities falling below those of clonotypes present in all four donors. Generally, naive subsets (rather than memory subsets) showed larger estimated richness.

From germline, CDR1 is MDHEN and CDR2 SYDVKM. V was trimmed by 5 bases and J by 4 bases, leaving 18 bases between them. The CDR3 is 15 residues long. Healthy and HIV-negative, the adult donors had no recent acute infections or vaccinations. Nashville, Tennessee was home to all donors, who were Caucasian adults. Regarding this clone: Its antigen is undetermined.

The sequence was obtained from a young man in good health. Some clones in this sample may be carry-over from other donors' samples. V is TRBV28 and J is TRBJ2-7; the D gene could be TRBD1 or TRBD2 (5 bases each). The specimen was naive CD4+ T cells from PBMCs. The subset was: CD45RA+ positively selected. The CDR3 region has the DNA TGTGCCAGCAGTCGTAGTGGGGGTCGGAGATACGAGCAGTACTTC. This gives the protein CASSRSGGRRYEQYF.